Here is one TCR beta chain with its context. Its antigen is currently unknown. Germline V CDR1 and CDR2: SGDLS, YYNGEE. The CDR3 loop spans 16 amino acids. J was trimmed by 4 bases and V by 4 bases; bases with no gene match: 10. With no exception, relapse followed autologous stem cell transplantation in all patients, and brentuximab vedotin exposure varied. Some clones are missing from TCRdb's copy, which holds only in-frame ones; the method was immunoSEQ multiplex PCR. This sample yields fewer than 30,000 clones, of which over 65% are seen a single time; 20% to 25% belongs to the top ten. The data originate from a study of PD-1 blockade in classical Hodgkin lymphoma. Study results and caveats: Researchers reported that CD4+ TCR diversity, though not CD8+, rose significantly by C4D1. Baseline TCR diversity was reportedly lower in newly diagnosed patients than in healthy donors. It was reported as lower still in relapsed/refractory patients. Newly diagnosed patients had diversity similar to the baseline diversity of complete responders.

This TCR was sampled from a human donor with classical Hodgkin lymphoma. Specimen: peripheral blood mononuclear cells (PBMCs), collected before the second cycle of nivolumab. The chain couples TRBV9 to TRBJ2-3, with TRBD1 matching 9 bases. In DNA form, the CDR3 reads TGTGCCAGCAGCCCTCGTGACAGGGGGTTAGCAGATACGCAGTATTTT. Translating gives CASSPRDRGLADTQYF.